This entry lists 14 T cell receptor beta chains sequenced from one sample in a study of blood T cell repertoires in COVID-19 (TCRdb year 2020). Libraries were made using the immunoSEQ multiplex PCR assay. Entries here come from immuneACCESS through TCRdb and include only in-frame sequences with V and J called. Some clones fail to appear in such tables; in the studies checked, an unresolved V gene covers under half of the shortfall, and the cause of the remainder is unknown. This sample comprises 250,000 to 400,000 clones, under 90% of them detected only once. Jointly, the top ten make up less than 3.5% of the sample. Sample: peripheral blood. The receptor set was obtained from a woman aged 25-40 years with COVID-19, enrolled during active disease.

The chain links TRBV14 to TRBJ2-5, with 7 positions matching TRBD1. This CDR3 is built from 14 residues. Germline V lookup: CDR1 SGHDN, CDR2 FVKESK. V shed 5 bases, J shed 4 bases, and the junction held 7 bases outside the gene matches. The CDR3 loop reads CASSELTGIETQYF. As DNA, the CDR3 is TGTGCCAGCAGCGAACTGACAGGGATAGAGACCCAGTACTTC.

The CDR3: CASRRDVNQPQHF. The CDR3 nucleotides read TGTGCCAGCAGGCGGGACGTAAATCAGCCCCAGCATTTT. The rearrangement joins TRBV2 to TRBJ1-5, with D possibly matching TRBD1 (5 bases). CDR1 is SNHLY, CDR2 FYNNEI, per germline. With 6 bases removed from V and 4 bases from J, the gap between germline ends came to 10 bases. This CDR3 is built from 13 residues. Full variable domain (missing parts from reference TRBV2 and TRBJ1-5): EPEVTQTPSHQVTQMGQEVILRCVPISNHLYFYWYRQILGQKVEFLVSFYNNEISEKSEIFDDQFSVERPDGSNFTLKIRSTKLEDSAMYFCASRRDVNQPQHFGDGTRLSIL.

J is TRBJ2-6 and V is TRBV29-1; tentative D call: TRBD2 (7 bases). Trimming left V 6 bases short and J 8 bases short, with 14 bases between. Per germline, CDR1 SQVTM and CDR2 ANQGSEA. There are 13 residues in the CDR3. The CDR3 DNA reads TGCAGCGTGGGGGGGCTGGGTACCAACGTCCTGACTTTC. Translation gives CSVGGLGTNVLTF. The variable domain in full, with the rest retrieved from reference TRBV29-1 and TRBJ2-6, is SAVISQKPSRDICQRGTSLTIQCQVDSQVTMMFWYRQQPGQSLTLIATANQGSEATYESGFVIDKFPISRPNLTFSTLTVSNMSPEDSSIYLCSVGGLGTNVLTFGAGSRLTVL.

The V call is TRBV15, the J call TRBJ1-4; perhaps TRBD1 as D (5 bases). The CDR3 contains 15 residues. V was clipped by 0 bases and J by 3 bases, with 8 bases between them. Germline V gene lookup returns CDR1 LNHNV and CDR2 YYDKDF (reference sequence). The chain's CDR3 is CATSRELGANEKLFF. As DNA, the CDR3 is TGTGCCACCAGCAGAGAGTTAGGGGCTAATGAAAAACTGTTTTTT.

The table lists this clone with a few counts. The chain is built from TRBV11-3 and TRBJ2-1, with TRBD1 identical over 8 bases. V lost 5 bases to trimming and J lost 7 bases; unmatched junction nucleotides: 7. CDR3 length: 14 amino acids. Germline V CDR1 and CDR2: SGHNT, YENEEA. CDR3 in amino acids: CASSPTGETNEQFF. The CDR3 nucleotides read TGTGCCAGCAGCCCGACAGGGGAGACGAATGAGCAGTTCTTC.

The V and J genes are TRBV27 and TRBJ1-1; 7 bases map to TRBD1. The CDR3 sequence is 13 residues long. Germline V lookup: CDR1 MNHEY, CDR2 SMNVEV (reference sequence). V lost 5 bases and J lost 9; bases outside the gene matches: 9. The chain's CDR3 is CASSPREGAQAFF. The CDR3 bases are TGTGCCAGCAGTCCCCGTGAGGGGGCTCAAGCTTTCTTT.

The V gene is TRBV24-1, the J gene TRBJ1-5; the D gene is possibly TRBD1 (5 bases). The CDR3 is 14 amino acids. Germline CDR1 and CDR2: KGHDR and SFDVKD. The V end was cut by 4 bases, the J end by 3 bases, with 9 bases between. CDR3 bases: TGTGCCACCAGTGACGGGGGAAACAATCAGCCCCAGCATTTT. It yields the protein CATSDGGNNQPQHF.

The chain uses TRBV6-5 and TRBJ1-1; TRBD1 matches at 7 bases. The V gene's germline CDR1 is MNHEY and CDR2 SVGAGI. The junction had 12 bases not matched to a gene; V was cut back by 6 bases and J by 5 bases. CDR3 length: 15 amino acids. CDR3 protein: CASRRDTQQGTEAFF. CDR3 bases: TGTGCCAGCAGGAGGGACACACAACAGGGGACTGAAGCTTTCTTT.

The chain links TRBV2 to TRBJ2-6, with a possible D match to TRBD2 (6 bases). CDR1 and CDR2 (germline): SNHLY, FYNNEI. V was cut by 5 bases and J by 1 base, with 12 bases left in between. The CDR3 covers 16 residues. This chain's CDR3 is CASSRDGGSGANVLTF. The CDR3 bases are TGTGCCAGCAGTCGGGACGGGGGATCTGGGGCCAACGTCCTGACTTTC.

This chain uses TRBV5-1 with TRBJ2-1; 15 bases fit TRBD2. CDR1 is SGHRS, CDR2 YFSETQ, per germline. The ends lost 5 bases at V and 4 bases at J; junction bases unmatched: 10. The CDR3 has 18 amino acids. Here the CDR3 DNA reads TGCGCCAGCAGAATAGGGACTAGCGGGAGGATATCGTACAATGAGCAGTTCTTC. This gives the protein CASRIGTSGRISYNEQFF. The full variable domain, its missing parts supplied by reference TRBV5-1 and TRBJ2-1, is KAGVTQTPRYLIKTRGQQVTLSCSPISGHRSVSWYQQTPGQGLQFLFEYFSETQRNKGNFPGRFSGRQFSNSRSEMNVSTLELGDSALYLCASRIGTSGRISYNEQFFGPGTRLTVL.

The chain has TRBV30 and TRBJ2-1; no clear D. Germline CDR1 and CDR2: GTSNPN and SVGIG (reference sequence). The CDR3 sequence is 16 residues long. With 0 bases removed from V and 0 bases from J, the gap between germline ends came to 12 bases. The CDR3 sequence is CAWSVDGGSSYNEQFF. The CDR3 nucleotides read TGTGCCTGGAGTGTAGACGGCGGAAGCTCCTACAATGAGCAGTTCTTC.

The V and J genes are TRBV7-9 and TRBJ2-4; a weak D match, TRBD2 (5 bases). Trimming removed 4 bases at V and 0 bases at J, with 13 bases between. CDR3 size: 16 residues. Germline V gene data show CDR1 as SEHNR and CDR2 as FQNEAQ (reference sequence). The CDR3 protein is CASSSRAVSAKNIQYF. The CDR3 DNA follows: TGTGCCAGCAGCTCGCGGGCCGTCTCAGCCAAAAACATTCAGTACTTC.

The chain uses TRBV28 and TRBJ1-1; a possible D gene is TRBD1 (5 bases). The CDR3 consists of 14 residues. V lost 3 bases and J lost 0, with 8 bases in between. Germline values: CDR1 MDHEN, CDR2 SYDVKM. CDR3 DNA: TGTGCCAGCAGTTTCCGACAGCTGAACACTGAAGCTTTCTTT. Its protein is CASSFRQLNTEAFF.

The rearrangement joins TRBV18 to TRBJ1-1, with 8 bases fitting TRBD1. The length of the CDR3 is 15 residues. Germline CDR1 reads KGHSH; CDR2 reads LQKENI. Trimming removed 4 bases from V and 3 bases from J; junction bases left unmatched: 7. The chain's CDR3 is CASSRRTGSDTEAFF. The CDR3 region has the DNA TGTGCCAGCTCACGAAGGACAGGGTCGGACACTGAAGCTTTCTTT. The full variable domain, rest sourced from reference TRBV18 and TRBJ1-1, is NAGVMQNPRHLVRRRGQEARLRCSPMKGHSHVYWYRQLPEEGLKFMVYLQKENIIDESGMPKERFSAEFPKEGPSILRIQQVVRGDSAAYFCASSRRTGSDTEAFFGQGTRLTVV.